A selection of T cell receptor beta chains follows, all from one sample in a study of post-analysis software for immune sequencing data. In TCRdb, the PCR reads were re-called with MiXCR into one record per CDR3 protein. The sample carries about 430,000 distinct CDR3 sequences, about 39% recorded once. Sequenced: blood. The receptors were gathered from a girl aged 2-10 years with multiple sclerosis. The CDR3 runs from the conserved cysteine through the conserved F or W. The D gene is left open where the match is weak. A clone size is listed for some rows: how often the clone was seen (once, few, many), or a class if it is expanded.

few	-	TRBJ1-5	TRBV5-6	TGTGCCAGCAGCTTGGCCATTAGCAATCAGCCCCAGCATTTT	CASSLAISNQPQHF
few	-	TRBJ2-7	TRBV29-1	TGCAGCGTTGAAGGACAGAGCTCCTACAATGAGCAGTACTTC	CSVEGQSSYNEQYF
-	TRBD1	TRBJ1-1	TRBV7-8	TGTGCCAGCAGCTCAAGCCCTTACAGGGGGAACACTGAAGCTTTCTTT	CASSSSPYRGNTEAFF
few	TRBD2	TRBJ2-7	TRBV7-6	TGTGCCAGCAGCCGCGGTCCTGAAGCGGGGGGGTACGAGCAGTACTTC	CASSRGPEAGGYEQYF
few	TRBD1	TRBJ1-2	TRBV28	TGTGCCAGCAGCCCGGGACAGGAGCCTTATGGCTACACCTTC	CASSPGQEPYGYTF
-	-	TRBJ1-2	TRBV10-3	TGTGCCATCAAAAGTTGGGAGGGCAACTATGGCTACACCTTC	CAIKSWEGNYGYTF
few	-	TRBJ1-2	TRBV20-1	TGCAGTGCCCACAATGAGGGGAACTATGGCTACACCTTC	CSAHNEGNYGYTF
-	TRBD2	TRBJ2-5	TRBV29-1	TGCAGCGTTCTACTAGCGGGAGGTGGTGTTGAGCAGTACTTC	CSVLLAGGGVEQYF
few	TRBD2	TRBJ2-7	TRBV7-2	TGTGCCAGCAGCCACGGGACTAGCGGCCCTTCTCTCTTATACGAGCAGTACTTC	CASSHGTSGPSLLYEQYF
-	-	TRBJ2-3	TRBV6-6	TGTGCCAGCAAACGACAGGCTAGCACAGATACGCAGTATTTT	CASKRQASTDTQYF
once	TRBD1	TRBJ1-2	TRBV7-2	TGTGCCAGCAGCAATAGACGGGACAGTTACGGCTACACCTTC	CASSNRRDSYGYTF
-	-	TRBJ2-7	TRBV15	TGTGCCACCCGCTCGGGGGCAGGCCCCTACAATGAGCAGTACTTC	CATRSGAGPYNEQYF
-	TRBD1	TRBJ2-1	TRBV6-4	TGTGCCAGCAGTGACTCGAGGCAGGGGGTCGATGAGCAGTTCTTC	CASSDSRQGVDEQFF
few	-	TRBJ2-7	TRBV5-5	TGTGCCAGCAGCAGAGACACTTTGAAACTCTACGAGCAGTACTTC	CASSRDTLKLYEQYF
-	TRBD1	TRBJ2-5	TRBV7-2	TGTGCCAGCACCGGGACAGGGAATCAAGAGACCCAGTACTTC	CASTGTGNQETQYF
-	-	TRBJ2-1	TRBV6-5	TGTGCCAGCAGTGGGGTCGGACAGTATCCCTACGAGCAGTTCTTC	CASSGVGQYPYEQFF
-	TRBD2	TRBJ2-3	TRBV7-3	TGTGCCAGCAGCTGGAGCGGGAGAGCTGGAGATACGCAGTATTTT	CASSWSGRAGDTQYF
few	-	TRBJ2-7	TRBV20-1	TGCAGTGCTAGATTCTCCTACTACGAGCAGTACTTC	CSARFSYYEQYF
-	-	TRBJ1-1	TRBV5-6	TGTGCCAGCAGCTTGATAGCTACAATTGAAGCTTTCTTT	CASSLIATIEAFF
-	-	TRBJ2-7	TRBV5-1	TGCGCCAGCAGCTTTGAACAGGGTATTTCAAGCTCCTACGAGCAGTACTTC	CASSFEQGISSSYEQYF
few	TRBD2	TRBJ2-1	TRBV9	TGTGCCAGCAGCGTACAAGCGGGAGGGCCCCCTGAGCAGTTCTTC	CASSVQAGGPPEQFF
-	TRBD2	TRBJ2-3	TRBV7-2	TGTGCCAGCAGCCTATTACGATTTGGAGCGGGGGATTTCACAGATACGCAGTATTTT	CASSLLRFGAGDFTDTQYF
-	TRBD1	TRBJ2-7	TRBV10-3	TGTGCCATCAGCCCCTTGCAGGGACAGGAGGCTAAGGAGCAGTACTTC	CAISPLQGQEAKEQYF
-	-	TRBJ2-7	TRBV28	TGTGCCTGCAGTTTAACCGCGGGACAGACAGACTACGAGCAGTACTTC	CACSLTAGQTDYEQYF
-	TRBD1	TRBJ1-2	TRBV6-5	TGTGCCGGCAGTTCCGGGACAGTCCATGGCTACACCTTC	CAGSSGTVHGYTF
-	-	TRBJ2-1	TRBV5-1	TGCGCCAGCACCTGGGGACTCTCAACTCTCACCTACAATGAGCAGTTCTTC	CASTWGLSTLTYNEQFF
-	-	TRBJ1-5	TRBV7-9	TGTGCCAGCAGCCCCCTGGAGGGCGGTCAGCCCCAGCATTTT	CASSPLEGGQPQHF
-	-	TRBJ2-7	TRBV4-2	TGTGCCAGCAGCCAAGATTGGGGGGACACTAAATTCTCCTACGAGCAGTACTTC	CASSQDWGDTKFSYEQYF
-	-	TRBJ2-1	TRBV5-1	TGCGCCAGCAGCCCTCGACTAGGGTCCTACAATGAGCAGTTCTTC	CASSPRLGSYNEQFF
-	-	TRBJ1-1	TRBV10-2	TGCGCCAGCAGTGAGTCGTTGTGGAACACTGAAGCTTTCTTT	CASSESLWNTEAFF
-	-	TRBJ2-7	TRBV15	TGTGCCACCAGCAGAGATCGAGGGAAAACCTACGAGCAGTACTTC	CATSRDRGKTYEQYF
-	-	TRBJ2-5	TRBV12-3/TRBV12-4	TGTGCCAGCAGGGTTGGGAACCTATTCGAGACCCAGTACTTC	CASRVGNLFETQYF
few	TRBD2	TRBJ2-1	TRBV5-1	TGCGCCAGCAGCCAGGGACTAGCGGGGGGCGACAGCTCCTACAATGAGCAGTTCTTC	CASSQGLAGGDSSYNEQFF
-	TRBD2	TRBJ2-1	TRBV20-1	TGCAGTGCCTTAGCGGGGACACAAGAGACCCAGTTCTTC	CSALAGTQETQFF
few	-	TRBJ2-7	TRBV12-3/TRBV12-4	TGTGCCAGCAGGACAGGCACCGAGCAGTACTTC	CASRTGTEQYF
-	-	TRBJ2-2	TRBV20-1	TGCAGTGCTACAGACAGTCCGAACACCGGGGAGCTGTTTTTT	CSATDSPNTGELFF
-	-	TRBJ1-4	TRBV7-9	TGTGCCAGCAGCTTGAGGGGCGGAAACGAAAAACTGTTTTTT	CASSLRGGNEKLFF
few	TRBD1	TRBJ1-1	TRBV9	TGTGCCAGCAGCGCCCACCAGGGGGAGAGCACTGAAGCTTTCTTT	CASSAHQGESTEAFF
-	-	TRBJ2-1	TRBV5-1	TGCGCCAGCAGCTTGTTAGGGGCTGAGCAGTTCTTC	CASSLLGAEQFF
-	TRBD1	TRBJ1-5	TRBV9	TGTGCCAGCAGCGTAGGGACAGGGAGCAATCAGCCCCAGCATTTT	CASSVGTGSNQPQHF
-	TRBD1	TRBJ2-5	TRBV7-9	TGTGCCAGCAGTAGTACGCCCTCTTGGGGACAGGGACAAGAGACCCAGTACTTC	CASSSTPSWGQGQETQYF
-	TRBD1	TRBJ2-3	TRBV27	TGTGCCAGCAGTTCCCATCTCGGACAGGTTGGCACAGATACGCAGTATTTT	CASSSHLGQVGTDTQYF
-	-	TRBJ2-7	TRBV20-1	TGCAGTGCGGAAAAAGGCGGGGCCCACCTTAACTACGAGCAGTACTTC	CSAEKGGAHLNYEQYF
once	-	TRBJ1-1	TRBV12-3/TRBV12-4	TGTGCCAGCAGGCAACAGGGGAACACTGAAGCTTTCTTT	CASRQQGNTEAFF
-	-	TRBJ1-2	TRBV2	TGTGCCAGCAGTGAAGTAACAGGTTTCTATGGCTACACCTTC	CASSEVTGFYGYTF
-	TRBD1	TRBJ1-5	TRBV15	TGTGCCACCAGCAGCCGACAGGGCTTCTATCAGCCCCAGCATTTT	CATSSRQGFYQPQHF
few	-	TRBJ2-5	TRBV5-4	TGTGCCAGCAGCTTGGTGGGGGCCGGAGAGACCCAGTACTTC	CASSLVGAGETQYF
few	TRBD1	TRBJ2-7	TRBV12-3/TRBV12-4	TGTGCCAGCAGACTCGGACAGGTCTACGAGCAGTACTTC	CASRLGQVYEQYF
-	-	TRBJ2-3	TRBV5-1	TGCGCCAGCAGCGACTTGGTGGGCGCAGATACGCAGTATTTT	CASSDLVGADTQYF
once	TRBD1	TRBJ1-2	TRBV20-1	TGCAGTGCTAGAGGCCGACAGGGCTTTAACTATGGCTACACCTTC	CSARGRQGFNYGYTF
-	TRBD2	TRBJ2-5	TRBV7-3	TGTGCCAGCAGCTTACGGCGAGCGGGGGTTGGAGAGACCCAGTACTTC	CASSLRRAGVGETQYF
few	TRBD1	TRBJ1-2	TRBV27	TGTGCCAGCAGTAGTGGTACGACAGGGTCCAGATATGGCTACACCTTC	CASSSGTTGSRYGYTF